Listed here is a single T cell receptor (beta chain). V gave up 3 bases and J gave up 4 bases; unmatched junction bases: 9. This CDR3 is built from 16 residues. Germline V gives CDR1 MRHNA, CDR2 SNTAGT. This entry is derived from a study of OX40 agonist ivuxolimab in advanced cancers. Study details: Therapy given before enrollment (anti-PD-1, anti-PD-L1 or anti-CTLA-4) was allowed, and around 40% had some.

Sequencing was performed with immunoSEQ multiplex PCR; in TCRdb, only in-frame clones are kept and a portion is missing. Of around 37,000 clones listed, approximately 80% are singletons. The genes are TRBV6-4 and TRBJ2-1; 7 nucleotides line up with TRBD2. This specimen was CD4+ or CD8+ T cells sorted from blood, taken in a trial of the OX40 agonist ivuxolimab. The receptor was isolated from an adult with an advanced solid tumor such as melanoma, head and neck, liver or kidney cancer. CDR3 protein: CASSEVSGAIYNEQFF. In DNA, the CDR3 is TGTGCCAGCAGTGAAGTGAGCGGGGCGATATACAATGAGCAGTTCTTC.